Below, 10 T cell receptor beta chains from the same sample are listed, as sequenced in a study of cytomegalovirus exposure and HLA in healthy donors. Both 60 Vbeta primers and 13 Jbeta primers went into the PCR. Generated by immunoSEQ multiplex PCR, the TCRdb table keeps only in-frame clones and is missing some. This sample has 150,000 to 200,000 clones, with around 81% found just once. The sequencing input was PBMCs. These receptors originate from a young man in good health and CMV-seronegative.

The chain employs TRBV9 and TRBJ2-1, with a weak D call TRBD1 (6 bases). The germline CDR1 and CDR2 sequences are SGDLS and YYNGEE. The V end lost 4 bases, the J end lost 7 bases, and 21 bases lay between the germline ends. This CDR3 is 16 amino acids long. The CDR3 DNA sequence: TGTGCCAGCAGCCCCATCCGGGACCTAAGGGGGAATGAGCAGTTCTTC. Translated, it gives CASSPIRDLRGNEQFF.

On this clone: This sample also contains other DNA sequences that code for the same CDR3. The chain is built from TRBV7-9 and TRBJ1-1, with TRBD1 as a possible D gene (5 bases). CDR1 is SEHNR, CDR2 FQNEAQ, per germline (reference sequence). This CDR3 comprises 12 residues. V was pared by 5 bases and J by 4 bases, with 8 bases between. CDR3 in DNA: TGTGCCAGCAGCCCCGGGGGCACTGAAGCTTTCTTT. This translates into CASSPGGTEAFF.

The genes are TRBV6-1 and TRBJ1-1; D is unresolved. Between the trimmed V and J ends, which lost 3 bases and 7 bases, there was a span of 27 bases. In germline, CDR1 is MNHNS, CDR2 SASEGT. This CDR3 has 18 amino acids. The CDR3 sequence: CASSEPGGVVGRGVEAFF. Written as DNA, the CDR3 is TGTGCCAGCAGTGAGCCCGGTGGTGTCGTCGGTCGAGGAGTTGAAGCTTTCTTT.

The chain recombines TRBV4-2 with TRBJ2-5, with a weak D call TRBD1 (7 bases). Per germline, CDR1 LGHNA and CDR2 YNFKEQ. The CDR3 runs to 13 residues. V lost 4 bases to trimming and J lost 7 bases, with 13 bases between them. The CDR3 region has the DNA TGTGCCAGCAGCCCCCGACAGGGAGGGACCCAGTACTTC. This encodes CASSPRQGGTQYF.

This clone came up once. The junction departs from the called germline gene at one end, perhaps through a read error. The chain combines TRBV7-9 with TRBJ1-1; unclear D gene. This CDR3 spans 13 amino acids. Germline CDR1 is SEHNR and CDR2 is FQNEAQ (reference sequence). Here the CDR3 DNA reads TGTGCCAGCATAAGGATTGAGGCAGATGAAGATTTCTTT. Translation: CASIRIEADEDFF.

This clone was seen a few times. The chain uses TRBV5-6 and TRBJ1-1; 10 bases fit TRBD1. Trimming at V came to 3 bases and at J to 3 bases, leaving 5 bases not matched to a gene. The CDR3 is 15 amino acids. The V gene's germline CDR1 is SGHDT and CDR2 YYEEEE. Here the CDR3 reads CASSSGTGVDTEAFF. CDR3 nucleotide sequence: TGTGCCAGCAGCTCAGGGACAGGGGTGGACACTGAAGCTTTCTTT.

The chain joins TRBV19 to TRBJ1-1; D might be TRBD1 (5 bases). Per the germline V gene, CDR1 is LNHDA and CDR2 is SQIVND (reference sequence). Trimming shortened V by 5 bases and J by 1 base, and 17 bases separated the two germline ends. The CDR3 totals 16 residues. CDR3 residues: CASSARGRVRNTEAFF. The CDR3 region has the DNA TGTGCCAGTAGTGCTAGGGGCAGAGTGAGGAACACTGAAGCTTTCTTT.

This clone was counted a few times. CDR3 amino acids: CASRSTGDNGYTF. The DNA of the CDR3 is TGTGCCAGCAGATCTACAGGGGATAATGGCTACACCTTC. V and J are TRBV6-6 and TRBJ1-2; 7 nucleotides match TRBD1. V trimming: 6 bases; J trimming: 6 bases; junction bases outside the gene matches: 7. The CDR3 sequence is 13 residues long. Germline CDR1 MNHNY, CDR2 SVGAGI (reference sequence).

This clone is a singleton in its sample. The rearrangement joins TRBV11-3 to TRBJ2-3, with TRBD2 identical over 7 bases. The ends lost 5 bases at V and 5 bases at J; junction bases unmatched: 4. Germline CDR1 reads SGHNT; CDR2 reads YENEEA. The CDR3 contains 13 residues. CDR3 bases: TGTGCCAGCAGCGCGCGCGGGGGAGATACGCAGTATTTT. It specifies CASSARGGDTQYF.

This sequence joins TRBV5-6 and TRBJ2-7, with 8 bases lining up with TRBD2. Per germline, CDR1 SGHDT and CDR2 YYEEEE. The CDR3 extends over 15 amino acids. V lost 2 bases and J lost 6; bases outside the gene matches: 10. The chain's CDR3 is CASSFWLAGKVEQYF. The CDR3, as DNA: TGTGCCAGCAGCTTTTGGCTAGCGGGTAAAGTCGAGCAGTACTTC.